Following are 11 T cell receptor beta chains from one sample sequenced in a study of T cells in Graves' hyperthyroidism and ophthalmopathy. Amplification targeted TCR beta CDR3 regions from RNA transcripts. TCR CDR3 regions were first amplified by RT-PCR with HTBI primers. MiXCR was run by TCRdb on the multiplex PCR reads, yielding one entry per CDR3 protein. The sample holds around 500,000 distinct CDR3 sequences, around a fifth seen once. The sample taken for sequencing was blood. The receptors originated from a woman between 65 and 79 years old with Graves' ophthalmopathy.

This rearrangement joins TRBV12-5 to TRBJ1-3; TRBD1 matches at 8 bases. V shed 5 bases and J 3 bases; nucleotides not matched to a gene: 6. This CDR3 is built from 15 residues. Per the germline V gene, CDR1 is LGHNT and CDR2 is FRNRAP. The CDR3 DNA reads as TGTGCTAGTGGTCCTCAGGGGGCTGGTGGAAACACCATATATTTT. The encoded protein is CASGPQGAGGNTIYF.

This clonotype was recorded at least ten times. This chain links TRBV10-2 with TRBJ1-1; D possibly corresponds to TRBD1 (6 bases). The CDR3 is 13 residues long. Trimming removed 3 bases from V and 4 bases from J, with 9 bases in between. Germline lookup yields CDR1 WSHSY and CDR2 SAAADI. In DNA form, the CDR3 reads TGCGCCAGCAGTGAAGGGGGGCTCACTGAAGCTTTCTTT. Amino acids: CASSEGGLTEAFF.

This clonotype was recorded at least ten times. The CDR3 DNA reads TGTGCCAGCAGCTTCCAGGGAGGAGGGGAAAAACTGTTTTTT. Translated, it gives CASSFQGGGEKLFF. The J gene is TRBJ1-4, the V gene TRBV7-2; tentative D call: TRBD1 (5 bases). The CDR3 has 14 amino acids. Trimming stripped 3 bases from V and 8 bases from J, with 13 bases between. The V gene's germline CDR1 is SGHTA and CDR2 FQGNSA.

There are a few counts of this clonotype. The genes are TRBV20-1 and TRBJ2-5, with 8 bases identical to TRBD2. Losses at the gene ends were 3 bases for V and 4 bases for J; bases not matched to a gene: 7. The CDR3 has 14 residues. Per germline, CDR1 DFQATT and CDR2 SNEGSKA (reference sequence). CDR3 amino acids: CSASLTSGAETQYF. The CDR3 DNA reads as TGCAGTGCTAGCTTAACTAGCGGAGCAGAGACCCAGTACTTC.

CDR3 in DNA: TGTGCCAGCAGTTTAGCGACAGGGCCTCGGGAGACCCAGTACTTC. Its translation is CASSLATGPRETQYF. The V gene is TRBV27, the J gene TRBJ2-5; 7 bases align to TRBD1. In germline, CDR1 is MNHEY, CDR2 SMNVEV (reference sequence). CDR3 length: 15 amino acids. Trimming at V came to 2 bases and at J to 5 bases, leaving 8 bases not matched to a gene.

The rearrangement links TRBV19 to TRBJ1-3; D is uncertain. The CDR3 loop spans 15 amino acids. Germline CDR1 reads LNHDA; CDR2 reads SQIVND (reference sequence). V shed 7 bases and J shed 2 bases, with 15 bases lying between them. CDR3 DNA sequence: TGTGCCAGTATGCGCTCGGGGTCCCCTGGAAACACCATATATTTT. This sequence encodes CASMRSGSPGNTIYF.

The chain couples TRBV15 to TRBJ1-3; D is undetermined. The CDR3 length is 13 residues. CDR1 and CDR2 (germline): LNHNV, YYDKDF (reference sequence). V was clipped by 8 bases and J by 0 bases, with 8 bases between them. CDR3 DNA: TGTGCCACCCGGATGTACTCTGGAAACACCATATATTTT. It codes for CATRMYSGNTIYF.

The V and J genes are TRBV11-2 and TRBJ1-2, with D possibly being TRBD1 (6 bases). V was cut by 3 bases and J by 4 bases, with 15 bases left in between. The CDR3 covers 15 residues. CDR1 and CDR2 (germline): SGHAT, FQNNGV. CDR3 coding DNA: TGTGCCAGCAGCTTCGGAGGGGGGCCAGGCTATGGCTACACCTTC. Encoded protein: CASSFGGGPGYGYTF.

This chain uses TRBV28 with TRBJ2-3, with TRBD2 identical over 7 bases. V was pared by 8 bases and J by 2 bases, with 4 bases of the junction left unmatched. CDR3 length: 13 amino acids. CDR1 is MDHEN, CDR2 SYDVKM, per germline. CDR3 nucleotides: TGTGCCAGCGTTAGCGGGTCCACAGATACGCAGTATTTT. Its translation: CASVSGSTDTQYF.

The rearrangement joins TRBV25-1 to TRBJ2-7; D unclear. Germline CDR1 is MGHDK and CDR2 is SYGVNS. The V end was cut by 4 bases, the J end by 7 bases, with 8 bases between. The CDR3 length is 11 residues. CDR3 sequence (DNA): TGTGCCAGCAGTGGGGCGGTTGAGCAGTACTTC. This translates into CASSGAVEQYF.

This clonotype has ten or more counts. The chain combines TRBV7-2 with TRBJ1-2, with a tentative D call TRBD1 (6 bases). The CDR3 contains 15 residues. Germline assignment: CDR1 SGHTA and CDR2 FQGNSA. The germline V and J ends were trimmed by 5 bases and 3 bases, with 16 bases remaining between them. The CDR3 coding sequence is TGTGCCAGCAGCCCCGGACGGGGGCTGCACTATGGCTACACCTTC. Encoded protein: CASSPGRGLHYGYTF.